The rows below give T cell receptor beta chains drawn from one sample of a study of tumor-infiltrating lymphocytes in primary liver carcinoma. TCRdb redid the calling of the multiplex PCR reads with MiXCR, one entry per CDR3 protein. The data show 100,000 or so distinct CDR3 sequences, with around 80% seen just once and 15% to 25% held by the top ten. Sequencing was done on a sample of liver tumor tissue from sampling region 3. These receptors were taken from a man aged 35 to 55 with primary liver carcinoma and hepatitis B virus infection. CDR3s include the opening cysteine and the closing phenylalanine or tryptophan. The D gene is left open where the match is weak. Only some rows state a clone size, as once, few, many or a class for expanded clones.

j_gene	abundance	v_gene	d_gene	CDR3nt	CDR3aa
TRBJ2-5	once	TRBV4-1	TRBD2	TGCGCCAGCAGCCAAAATCCAGGACTAGCGGAAGAAACCCAGTACTTC	CASSQNPGLAEETQYF
TRBJ1-1	NA	TRBV5-6	NA	TGTGCCTGCAGCTTGGAGAAGGTTACGAGCAGTGAAGCCTTCTTT	CACSLEKVTSSEAFF
TRBJ2-3	NA	TRBV5-4	NA	TGTGTCAACATGGGGCAGGGCACAGATACGCAGTATTTT	CVNMGQGTDTQYF
TRBJ2-3	once	TRBV13	NA	TGTGCCTGCAGCTTTGGCAGATTCACAGATACGCAGTATTTT	CACSFGRFTDTQYF
TRBJ1-2	NA	TRBV2	NA	TGTGCCTCCCGCCTGGCAGGGCATGGCTACACCTTC	CASRLAGHGYTF
TRBJ2-7	NA	TRBV5-1	NA	TGCGCCAGCAGCTCCGCCGTGAGTGGACCCTACGAGCAGTACTTC	CASSSAVSGPYEQYF
TRBJ1-4	NA	TRBV28	TRBD1	TGTGCCAGCAGTACAGCAGGGGGGATCTATGAAAAACTGTTTTTT	CASSTAGGIYEKLFF
TRBJ2-6	NA	TRBV6-1	TRBD1	TGTGCCAGCAGTGGATACAGGGGTCCTACCTCTGGGGTTAACGTCCTGACTTTC	CASSGYRGPTSGVNVLTF
TRBJ1-2	once	TRBV5-5	NA	TGTGTCAGCATGGTGCCGGGACCTTCTGGCTACACATTC	CVSMVPGPSGYTF
TRBJ1-5	NA	TRBV5-1	NA	TGCGCCAGCAGCTTGGCCCGCGCCCAGCGTGGTCAACACCCCCAGCATTTT	CASSLARAQRGQHPQHF
TRBJ2-1	NA	TRBV14	NA	TGTGCCAGCGGCCAAAATCTCGACACCAGTGAGCAATTCTTC	CASGQNLDTSEQFF
TRBJ1-2	NA	TRBV5-5	NA	TGTGCCTTCAGCTTGGAACGGGAGAGCGGCTACACCTTC	CAFSLERESGYTF
TRBJ2-7	NA	TRBV5-4	TRBD2	TGTGCCACGCGTGTCTCAGGGAGTAGCGGGATCGAGCAGTACTTC	CATRVSGSSGIEQYF
TRBJ2-6	NA	TRBV6-1	NA	TGTGCCAGCTGTGCCAGACAGGTGCGATTGTCTGGGGCCAACGTCCTGACTTTC	CASCARQVRLSGANVLTF
TRBJ2-1	NA	TRBV15	NA	TGTGCCGCCAGGACCCGGGAGTCCCACCTATACAATGAGCAGTTCTTC	CAARTRESHLYNEQFF
TRBJ1-1	NA	TRBV29-1	NA	TGCAGCGTTGGATCAGGGTGGCTTATGAACACTGAAGCTTTCTTT	CSVGSGWLMNTEAFF
TRBJ2-2	NA	TRBV6-6	NA	TGTGCCAGCAGTTACCCCCTGCGCCAAGGGAATGCCACTGGGGAGCTGTTTTTT	CASSYPLRQGNATGELFF
TRBJ2-7	many	TRBV28	NA	TGTGCCATACTACTGAGGGCGGGATGGAACGAGCAGTACTTC	CAILLRAGWNEQYF
TRBJ1-1	NA	TRBV18	NA	TGTGCCAGCTCACAAAGTTCGAACACTGAAGCTTTCTTT	CASSQSSNTEAFF
TRBJ1-1	NA	TRBV6-2/TRBV6-3	TRBD1	TGTGGCAGGGGGTCACGTAACACTGAAGCTTTCTTT	CGRGSRNTEAFF
TRBJ2-1	NA	TRBV12-5	NA	TGTGCTAGTGGTTCCGACCTAGTTCTAAAGCAGTTCTTC	CASGSDLVLKQFF
TRBJ1-4	NA	TRBV25-1	NA	TGTGCCAGCAGTACTCTCGGATCAACTAATGAAAAACTGTTTTTT	CASSTLGSTNEKLFF
TRBJ2-2	NA	TRBV5-1	NA	TGCGCCAGCTACGGTGTAAGGACATCGGCCGGGGAGCTGTTTTTT	CASYGVRTSAGELFF
TRBJ2-3	NA	TRBV29-1	NA	TGCAGCGTTGGCGGGACAGCTAATCAGCACCAGTATTTT	CSVGGTANQHQYF
TRBJ2-7	NA	TRBV6-2/TRBV6-3	NA	TGTGCCAGCAGTTATAAGCCTAGTGGCTCCTCCGAGCAGTACTTC	CASSYKPSGSSEQYF
TRBJ2-3	NA	TRBV6-1	NA	TGTGCCAGCGGTGAAGAACTAGGGCCAGATAAGCAGTATTTT	CASGEELGPDKQYF
TRBJ1-5	NA	TRBV7-2	NA	TGTGCCAGCAACTCTGGACTTAGCAATCAGCCCCAGCATTTT	CASNSGLSNQPQHF
TRBJ2-3	NA	TRBV11-1	NA	TGTGCCAGCAGCTTTGGGGGAAGCTCTGTTGGAGCCCGCATAGATACACAGTATTTT	CASSFGGSSVGARIDTQYF
TRBJ2-3	NA	TRBV20-1	TRBD2	TGCAGTGCTAGGGGGACTAGCGCTCGTCCTAGCACAGATACTCAGTATTTT	CSARGTSARPSTDTQYF
TRBJ2-2	NA	TRBV28	NA	TGTGCCAGCAGCCGTGCGGGCGTTTGGGAGGTCGGGGAGCTGTTTTTT	CASSRAGVWEVGELFF
TRBJ2-7	many	TRBV5-1	TRBD1	TGCGCCAGCAGCATAGACAGGGTTGAGTACTTC	CASSIDRVEYF
TRBJ1-5	NA	TRBV11-2	NA	TGTCCCAGCAGCTTAAGGGATGATCAGCCCCAGCATTTT	CPSSLRDDQPQHF
TRBJ2-3	NA	TRBV6-4	NA	TGTACCAGCAGTGACTCGCCAGGGGACACAGATACGCAGTATTTT	CTSSDSPGDTDTQYF
TRBJ2-5	NA	TRBV11-2	NA	TGTGCCAGCAGCGCAGGGTTAGGTGAGACCCAGTGCTTC	CASSAGLGETQCF
TRBJ1-2	NA	TRBV4-2	TRBD1	TGTGCCAGCAGCCAGTCACAGACAGGGACTGGCTACACCTTC	CASSQSQTGTGYTF
TRBJ2-2	NA	TRBV5-5	NA	TGTGCAGGCAGCGTGCTAGCTGGCGGCGGGGAGCTGTTTTTT	CAGSVLAGGGELFF
TRBJ1-1	NA	TRBV5-1	NA	TGCGCCAGCAGCTTGGAGGGGGACACGATTGAAGCTTTCTTT	CASSLEGDTIEAFF
TRBJ2-5	NA	TRBV29-1	NA	TGCAGCATTGAAGCGGATAGGAGGCGAGCAGAGACCCAGTACTTC	CSIEADRRRAETQYF
TRBJ2-3	NA	TRBV12-3/TRBV12-4	TRBD1	TGTGCCAACAGGGGGACAGGGGGCTATACGCGGTATTTT	CANRGTGGYTRYF
TRBJ2-1	many	TRBV20-1	NA	TGCAGTGCCAAGCCCCCCGGGCCCTACAATGAGCAGTTCTTC	CSAKPPGPYNEQFF
TRBJ2-7	NA	TRBV11-3	NA	TGTGCCAGCAGCTTAGGAGGGGGATCCAGCGCGGGCGAGCAGTGCTTC	CASSLGGGSSAGEQCF
TRBJ1-2	once	TRBV12-3/TRBV12-4	NA	TGTGCCAGCAGTTTACAGGCAGGTGGCTACATTTTC	CASSLQAGGYIF
TRBJ2-1	NA	TRBV12-3/TRBV12-4	NA	TGTGTCAGCAGTCACGGGATTAGTAATCTCTTC	CVSSHGISNLF
TRBJ2-5	NA	TRBV11-2	TRBD1	TGTGCCAGCAGCCAGACTCGTGGCAGGGGGAAAGAGACCCAGTACTTC	CASSQTRGRGKETQYF
TRBJ1-5	NA	TRBV6-2/TRBV6-3	NA	TGTACCAGCAGTTACGACAGCTATCAGGCCCAGCATTTT	CTSSYDSYQAQHF